The rows below give T cell receptor beta chains drawn from one sample of a study of STAT3 mutations in large granular lymphocyte leukemia. The method was immunoSEQ multiplex PCR; TCRdb's version includes in-frame clones alone and lacks a portion of them. Here the sample spans 15,000 to 18,000 clones, over 90% being singletons. Sequencing was done on a sample of peripheral blood mononuclear cells. The source of these receptors is a woman aged 45-65 years with T-cell large granular lymphocyte leukemia. Some clones in this sample may be carry-over from other donors' samples. Each CDR3 is given with its conserved first and last residue. Each record gives: J gene, clone size, V gene, D gene, CDR3 DNA, CDR3 protein. D genes are given only for firm matches. The size entry is marked missing in some rows and otherwise reads once, few, many or a size class.

>TRBJ1-1|.|TRBV7-2|.
TGTGCCAGCAGCTTAGCGACGTACACTGAAGCTTTCTTT
CASSLATYTEAFF
>TRBJ2-1|once|TRBV4-3|TRBD2
TGCGCCAGCAGCTGGACTAGCGGATACAATGAGCAGTTCTTC
CASSWTSGYNEQFF
>TRBJ1-1|once|TRBV4-2|.
TGTGCCAGCAGCCAAGATAGGGGCTCTCTTAACACTGAAGCTTTCTTT
CASSQDRGSLNTEAFF
>TRBJ2-3|.|TRBV9|.
TGTGCCAGCAGGGGTCTAGCGAGCACAGATACGCAGTATTTT
CASRGLASTDTQYF
>TRBJ2-2|.|TRBV13|.
TGTGCCAGCAGCTTAGCGCGTACGGTGGGCGGGGAGCTGTTTTTT
CASSLARTVGGELFF
>TRBJ1-3|.|TRBV30|.
TGTGCCTGGAGTGCAGGGAACTCTGGAAACACCATATATTTT
CAWSAGNSGNTIYF
>TRBJ2-1|.|TRBV11-3|.
TGTGCCAGCAGCTTAGCTAGTATCTCCTACAATGAGCAGTTCTTC
CASSLASISYNEQFF
>TRBJ1-2|.|TRBV18|.
TGTGCCAGCTCACCAGGGGGCAACTATGGCTACACCTTC
CASSPGGNYGYTF
>TRBJ2-7|.|TRBV28|.
TGTGCCAGCAGTTTTAGGGAGGCCTACGAGCAGTACTTC
CASSFREAYEQYF
>TRBJ2-7|.|TRBV13|TRBD2
TGTGCCAGCAGCTCGGGACTAGCGGGAGTAGGTTCCTACGAGCAGTACTTC
CASSSGLAGVGSYEQYF
>TRBJ1-2|.|TRBV13|.
TGTGCCAGCAGCTTGGGCAGTACTAACTATGGCTACACCTTC
CASSLGSTNYGYTF
>TRBJ2-7|.|TRBV5-3|.
TGTGCCAGAAGGGGCTATGGGGGTTACGAGCAGTACTTC
CARRGYGGYEQYF
>TRBJ1-2|.|TRBV29-1|.
TGCAGCGTTGCGACCAACTTTGGCTATGGCTACACCTTC
CSVATNFGYGYTF
>TRBJ2-7|.|TRBV15|TRBD1
TGTGCCACCAGCAGAGGGACAGGGGGCCGCTACGAGCAGTACTTC
CATSRGTGGRYEQYF
>TRBJ1-2|.|TRBV19|TRBD1
TGTGCCAGTAGTCCGTGGGACAGGTTGCGCTATGGCTACACCTTC
CASSPWDRLRYGYTF
>TRBJ1-2|.|TRBV19|TRBD1
TGTGCCAGTAGTCATCGACAGGGAGCATATGGCTACACCTTC
CASSHRQGAYGYTF
>TRBJ1-2|.|TRBV19|TRBD1
TGTGCCAGTAGGCAAACAGGGGGCATCGGTGGCTACACCTTC
CASRQTGGIGGYTF
>TRBJ2-7|.|TRBV5-5|TRBD1
TGTGCCAGCAGCTTGGCCGGGACAGGGGTGAACTACGAGCAGTACTTC
CASSLAGTGVNYEQYF
>TRBJ1-4|.|TRBV5-4|TRBD1
TGTGCCAGCAGCGTCACAGGACAGGGTCATGAAAAACTGTTTTTT
CASSVTGQGHEKLFF
>TRBJ2-7|.|TRBV30|.
TGTGCCTGGATCCCGACTCCGACAGGACCCTACGAGCAGTACTTC
CAWIPTPTGPYEQYF
>TRBJ2-1|.|TRBV13|TRBD2
TGTGCCAGCAGCTTGAGGCTAGCGGGAGGGATTGAGCAGTTCTTC
CASSLRLAGGIEQFF
>TRBJ2-7|.|TRBV6-1|.
TGTGCCAGCAAGGGCATCTACTACGAGCAGTACTTC
CASKGIYYEQYF
>TRBJ2-5|.|TRBV7-2|.
TGTGCCAGCAGCTTTTCACCCGGTGGGGCCCAGTACTTC
CASSFSPGGAQYF
>TRBJ1-5|.|TRBV25-1|.
TGTGCCAGCAGTGAAAAGAGACAACCTCTGAATCAGCCCCAGCATTTT
CASSEKRQPLNQPQHF
>TRBJ2-7|.|TRBV7-2|TRBD2
TGTGCCAGCAGCTCCTCGGGGGGGGGCTACGAGCAGTACTTC
CASSSSGGGYEQYF
>TRBJ2-5|.|TRBV5-1|TRBD2
TGCGCCAGCAGTCCCGGGGGGGGCGGATTGGAGACCCAGTACTTC
CASSPGGGGLETQYF
>TRBJ1-2|.|TRBV5-1|.
TGCGCCAGCAGCTTTTTGGACGGAGATAATGGCTACACCTTC
CASSFLDGDNGYTF
>TRBJ2-7|.|TRBV5-1|.
TGCGCCAGCAGTCCGGGTGGGGGGGCCCCCTACGAGCAGTACTTC
CASSPGGGAPYEQYF
>TRBJ1-5|.|TRBV30|.
TGTGCCTGGAGGGGGGCGAGTGGCAATCAGCCCCAGCATTTT
CAWRGASGNQPQHF
>TRBJ1-5|.|TRBV28|.
TGTGCCAGCACCCGGGGCGGGAATCAGCCCCAGCATTTT
CASTRGGNQPQHF
>TRBJ2-7|.|TRBV7-9|TRBD1
TGTGCCAGCAGCTTCGGGACAGGGGGTGACGAGCAGTACTTC
CASSFGTGGDEQYF
>TRBJ2-2|.|TRBV5-1|.
TGCGCCAGCAGCTTGTCCGCGAACACCGGGGAGCTGTTTTTT
CASSLSANTGELFF
>TRBJ1-1|.|TRBV4-3|.
TGCGCCAGCAGCCAAGAGAACAAGGGAAGGTCGAACACTGAAGCTTTCTTT
CASSQENKGRSNTEAFF
>TRBJ2-6|.|TRBV5-1|.
TGCGCCAGCAGCTCCCCTCAGCCGGGTGGGGCCAACGTCCTGACTTTC
CASSSPQPGGANVLTF
>TRBJ1-1|.|TRBV7-9|.
TGTGCCAGCTCCCAGACCCCGGGGAACACTGAAGCTTTCTTT
CASSQTPGNTEAFF
>TRBJ2-7|.|TRBV6-1|.
TGTGCCAGCAGTGTAAGGCCTAGGGGCTACGAGCAGTACTTC
CASSVRPRGYEQYF
>TRBJ2-7|.|TRBV5-6|.
TGTGCCAGCAGCTGGGCTGGGGCCTACGAGCAGTACTTC
CASSWAGAYEQYF
>TRBJ2-7|.|TRBV30|.
TGTGCCTGGAGTGTCGGACCCCTTGGCTCCTACGAGCAGTACTTC
CAWSVGPLGSYEQYF
>TRBJ1-2|.|TRBV5-4|.
TGTGCCAGCAGCTTGGGTACGGACGGTCGCTATGGCTACACCTTC
CASSLGTDGRYGYTF
>TRBJ2-3|.|TRBV27|.
TGTGCCAGCAGTTCAACGGGACTTCTCACAGATACGCAGTATTTT
CASSSTGLLTDTQYF
>TRBJ1-4|.|TRBV5-4|.
TGTGCCAGCAGCTCTGGGACGGAGGAGAAACTGTTTTTT
CASSSGTEEKLFF
>TRBJ2-3|.|TRBV4-3|.
TGCGCCAGCAGCCAAGACCCAACAGGCACAGATACGCAGTATTTT
CASSQDPTGTDTQYF
>TRBJ2-5|.|TRBV28|TRBD1
TGTGCCAGCAGTAGGGACAGGGGCGTTGTCGAGACCCAGTACTTC
CASSRDRGVVETQYF
>TRBJ1-1|.|TRBV18|.
TGTGCCAGCTCACCACAGGATGCTGAAGCTTTCTTT
CASSPQDAEAFF
>TRBJ2-3|.|TRBV7-8|.
TGTGCCAGCAGCTCCCCCGGGGGACCTACTAGCACAGATACGCAGTATTTT
CASSSPGGPTSTDTQYF
>TRBJ1-5|.|TRBV19|.
TGTGCCAGTAGCCTGAGGGATTATAGCAATCAGCCCCAGCATTTT
CASSLRDYSNQPQHF
>TRBJ2-1|.|TRBV5-4|.
TGTGCCAGCAGCTCCCGTGTCGGATTCTCCTACAATGAGCAGTTCTTC
CASSSRVGFSYNEQFF
>TRBJ2-5|.|TRBV2|TRBD2
TGTGCCAGCAGGGGGGGACTAGCGGGACGGGAGACCCAGTACTTC
CASRGGLAGRETQYF
>TRBJ1-2|.|TRBV10-3|TRBD1
TGTGCCATCAGTGAGTCAACAGGGGGCAATGGCTACACCTTC
CAISESTGGNGYTF
>TRBJ2-3|.|TRBV5-6|.
TGTGCCAGCAGCTTCTTGGACAGCCCCAGAGGAAGCGTGGCAGATACGCAGTATTTT
CASSFLDSPRGSVADTQYF
>TRBJ1-2|.|TRBV30|.
TGTGCCTGGAGTGTAGAGCCATACAATGGCTACACCTTC
CAWSVEPYNGYTF
>TRBJ1-5|.|TRBV30|.
TGTGCCTGGAGCGGGGGGGTAAATCAGCCCCAGCATTTT
CAWSGGVNQPQHF
>TRBJ1-2|few|TRBV30|TRBD1
TGTGCCTGGAATATAGGGGGCGTTGGTGGCTACACCTTC
CAWNIGGVGGYTF
>TRBJ1-1|.|TRBV7-9|.
TGTGCCAGCAGCTTAGCGGCGGGGGGCAAGGTGGGCACTGAAGCTTTCTTT
CASSLAAGGKVGTEAFF
>TRBJ2-3|.|TRBV5-4|TRBD2
TGTGCCAGCAGCTTGGGACTAGCGGGGGCTTCAGATACGCAGTATTTT
CASSLGLAGASDTQYF
>TRBJ1-2|once|TRBV5-4|.
TGTGCCAGCAGCTTGATAGGACAGCAAAACTATGGCTACACCTTC
CASSLIGQQNYGYTF
>TRBJ2-5|.|TRBV30|TRBD1
TGTGCCTGGAGTCAGGGGGTTATAGAGACCCAGTACTTC
CAWSQGVIETQYF
>TRBJ2-5|large|TRBV18|TRBD2
TGTGCCAGCTCACCGGGACTAGCGGGTCGTTCGGGAGAGACCCAGTACTTC
CASSPGLAGRSGETQYF
>TRBJ1-1|.|TRBV19|.
TGTGCCAGTAACCCGATAGGACCCGGGCGTGGGAACACTGAAGCTTTCTTT
CASNPIGPGRGNTEAFF